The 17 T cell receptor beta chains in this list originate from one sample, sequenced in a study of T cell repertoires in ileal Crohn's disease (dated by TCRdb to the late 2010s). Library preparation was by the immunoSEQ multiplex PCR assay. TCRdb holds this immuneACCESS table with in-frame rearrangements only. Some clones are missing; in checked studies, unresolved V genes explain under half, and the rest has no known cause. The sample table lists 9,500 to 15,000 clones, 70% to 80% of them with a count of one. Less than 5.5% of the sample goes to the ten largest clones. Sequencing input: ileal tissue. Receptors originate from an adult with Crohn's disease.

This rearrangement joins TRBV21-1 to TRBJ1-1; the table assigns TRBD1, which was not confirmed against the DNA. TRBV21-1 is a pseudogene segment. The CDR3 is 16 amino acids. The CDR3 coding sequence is TGTGCCAGCAGCTCTCCGCGGGACAGGCAGCACACTGAAGCTTTCTTT. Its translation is CASSSPRDRQHTEAFF.

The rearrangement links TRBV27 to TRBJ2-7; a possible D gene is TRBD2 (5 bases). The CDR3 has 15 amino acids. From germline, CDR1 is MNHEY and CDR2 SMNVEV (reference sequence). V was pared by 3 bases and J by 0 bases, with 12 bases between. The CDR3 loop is CASSFEGESSYEQYF. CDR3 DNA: TGTGCCAGCAGTTTTGAGGGCGAAAGCTCCTACGAGCAGTACTTC.

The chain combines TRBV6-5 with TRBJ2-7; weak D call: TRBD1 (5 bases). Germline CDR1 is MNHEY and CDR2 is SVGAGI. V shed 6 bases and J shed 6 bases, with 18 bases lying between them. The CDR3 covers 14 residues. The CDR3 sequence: CASRRGQARSEQYF. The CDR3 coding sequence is TGTGCCAGCAGGCGCGGACAAGCTAGGAGCGAGCAGTACTTC.

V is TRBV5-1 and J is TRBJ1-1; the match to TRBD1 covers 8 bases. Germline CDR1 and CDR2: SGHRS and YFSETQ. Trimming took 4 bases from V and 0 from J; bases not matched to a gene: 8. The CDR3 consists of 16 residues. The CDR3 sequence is CASSIGQGWLNTEAFF. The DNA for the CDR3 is TGCGCCAGCAGCATTGGACAGGGCTGGTTGAACACTGAAGCTTTCTTT.

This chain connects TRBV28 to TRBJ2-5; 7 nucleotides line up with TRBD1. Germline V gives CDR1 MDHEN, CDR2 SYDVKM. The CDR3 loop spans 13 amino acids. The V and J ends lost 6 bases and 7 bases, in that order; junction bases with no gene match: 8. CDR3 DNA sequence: TGTGCCAGCAGCCTCAGACAGGGCTGGACCCAGTACTTC. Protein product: CASSLRQGWTQYF.

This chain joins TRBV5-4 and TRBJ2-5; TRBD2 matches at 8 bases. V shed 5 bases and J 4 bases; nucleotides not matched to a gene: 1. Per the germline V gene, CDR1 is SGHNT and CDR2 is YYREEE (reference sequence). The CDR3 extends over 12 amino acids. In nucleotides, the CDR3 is TGTGCCAGCAGTCGGGGGGGAGAGACCCAGTACTTC. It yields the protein CASSRGGETQYF.

In DNA form, the CDR3 reads TGTGCCAGCAGCTTGGGGGACAGGGTAGAGACCCAGTACTTC. Translating gives CASSLGDRVETQYF. J is TRBJ2-5 and V is TRBV5-4, with 9 nucleotides matching TRBD1. CDR3 size: 14 residues. Germline CDR1 is SGHNT and CDR2 is YYREEE (reference sequence). The junction had 1 base not matched to a gene; V was cut back by 0 bases and J by 4 bases.

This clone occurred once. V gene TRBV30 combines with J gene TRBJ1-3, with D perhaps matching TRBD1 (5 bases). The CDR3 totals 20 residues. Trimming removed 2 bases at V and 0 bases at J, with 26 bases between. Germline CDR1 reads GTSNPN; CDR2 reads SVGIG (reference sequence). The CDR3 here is CAWSKGQGLNLPFSGNTIYF. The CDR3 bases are TGTGCCTGGAGTAAGGGCCAGGGATTAAACCTGCCCTTCTCTGGAAACACCATATATTTT.

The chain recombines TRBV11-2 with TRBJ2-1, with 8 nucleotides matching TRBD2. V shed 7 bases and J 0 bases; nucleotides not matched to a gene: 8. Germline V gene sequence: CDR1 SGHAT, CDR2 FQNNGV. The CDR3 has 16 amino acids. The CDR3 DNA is TGTGCCAGCACCCTAGGTGGGACTAGCTCCTACAATGAGCAGTTCTTC. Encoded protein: CASTLGGTSSYNEQFF.

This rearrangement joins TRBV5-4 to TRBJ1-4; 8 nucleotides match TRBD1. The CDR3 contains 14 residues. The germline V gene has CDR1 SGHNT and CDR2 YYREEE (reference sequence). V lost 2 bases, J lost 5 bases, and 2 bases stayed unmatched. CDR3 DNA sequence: TGTGCCAGCAGCTTAGGGGACAGGAATGAAAAACTGTTTTTT. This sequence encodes CASSLGDRNEKLFF.

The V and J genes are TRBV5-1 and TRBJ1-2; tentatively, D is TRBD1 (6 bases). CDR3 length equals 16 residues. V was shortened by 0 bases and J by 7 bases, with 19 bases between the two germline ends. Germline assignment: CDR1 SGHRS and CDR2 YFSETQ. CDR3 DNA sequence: TGCGCCAGCAGCTTGGAGGGGGGGCGCACCCCACTTGGCTACACCTTC. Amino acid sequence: CASSLEGGRTPLGYTF.

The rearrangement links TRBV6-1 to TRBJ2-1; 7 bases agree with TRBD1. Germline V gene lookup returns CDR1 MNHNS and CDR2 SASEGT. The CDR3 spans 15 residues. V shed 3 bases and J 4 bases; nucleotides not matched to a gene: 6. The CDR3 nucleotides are TGTGCCAGCAGTGACGCAGGGGGTTCTTACAATGAGCAGTTCTTC. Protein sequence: CASSDAGGSYNEQFF.

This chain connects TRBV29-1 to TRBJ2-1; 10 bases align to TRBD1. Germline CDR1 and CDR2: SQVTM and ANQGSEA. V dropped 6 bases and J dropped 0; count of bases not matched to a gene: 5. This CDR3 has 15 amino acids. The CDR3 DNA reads TGCAGCGTCGCGAGGACAGGGGGCTCCTACAATGAGCAGTTCTTC. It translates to CSVARTGGSYNEQFF.

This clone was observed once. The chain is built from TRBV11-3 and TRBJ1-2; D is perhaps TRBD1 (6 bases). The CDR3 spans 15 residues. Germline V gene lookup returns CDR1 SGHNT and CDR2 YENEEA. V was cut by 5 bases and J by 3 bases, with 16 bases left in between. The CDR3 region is CASSNNRAADYGYTF. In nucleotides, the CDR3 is TGTGCCAGCAGCAATAACAGGGCCGCTGACTATGGCTACACCTTC.

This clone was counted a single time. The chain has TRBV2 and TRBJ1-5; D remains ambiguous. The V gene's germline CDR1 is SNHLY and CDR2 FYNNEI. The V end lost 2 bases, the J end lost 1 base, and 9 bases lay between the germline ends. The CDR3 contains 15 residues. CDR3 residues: CASSEIGRSNQPQHF. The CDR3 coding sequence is TGTGCCAGCAGTGAAATAGGGAGGAGCAATCAGCCCCAGCATTTT.

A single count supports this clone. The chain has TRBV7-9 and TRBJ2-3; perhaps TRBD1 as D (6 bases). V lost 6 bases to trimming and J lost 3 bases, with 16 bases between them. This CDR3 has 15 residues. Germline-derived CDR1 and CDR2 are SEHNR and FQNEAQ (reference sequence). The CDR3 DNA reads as TGTGCCAGCAGTTCCTCGGGACAAATTACAGATACGCAGTATTTT. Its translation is CASSSSGQITDTQYF.

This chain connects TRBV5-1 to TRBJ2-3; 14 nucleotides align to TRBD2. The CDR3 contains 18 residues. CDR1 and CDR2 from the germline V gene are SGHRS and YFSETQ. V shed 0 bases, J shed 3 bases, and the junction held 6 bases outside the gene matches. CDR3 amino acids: CASSLGTSGRRGTDTQYF. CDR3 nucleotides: TGCGCCAGCAGCTTGGGGACTAGCGGGAGGAGGGGGACAGATACGCAGTATTTT.